Below are 7 T cell receptor beta chains sequenced from a single sample in a study of shared clonotypes between healthy human individuals. The method was immunoSEQ multiplex PCR; TCRdb's version includes in-frame clones alone and lacks a portion of them. The sample includes over a million clones, 95% to 99% of them seen just once. Source material: naive CD4+ T cells sorted from blood. Indicated subset: CD45RA+ positively selected. The receptors derive from a man aged 30 to 45 in good health.

A single count supports this clone. V usage is TRBV25-1 and J usage is TRBJ1-4; 7 positions agree with TRBD1. The V gene end was trimmed by 4 bases and the J gene end by 7 bases; junction bases not matched to a gene: 6. CDR3 length: 14 amino acids. CDR1 is MGHDK and CDR2 is SYGVNS in the germline V gene. The CDR3: CASSVQGGGEKLFF. The CDR3 DNA reads as TGTGCCAGCAGTGTTCAGGGGGGCGGTGAAAAACTGTTTTTT.

The chain combines TRBV4-1 with TRBJ2-7; the D is unclear. This CDR3 spans 15 amino acids. Trimming cost V 0 bases and J 2 bases, with 11 bases left between them. From germline, CDR1 is MGHRA and CDR2 YSYEKL. CDR3 sequence reads: CASSQERSYTYEQYF. CDR3 DNA sequence: TGCGCCAGCAGCCAAGAAAGATCATATACCTACGAGCAGTACTTC.

The chain is built from TRBV5-4 and TRBJ2-2, with TRBD2 matching 8 bases. The germline gives CDR1 SGHNT, CDR2 YYREEE (reference sequence). The CDR3 has 16 residues. V was clipped by 4 bases and J by 1 base; unmatched bases: 6. The CDR3 DNA follows: TGTGCCAGCAGCCCATCTAGCGGGCTGAACACCGGGGAGCTGTTTTTT. Translation gives CASSPSSGLNTGELFF.

The CDR3 DNA follows: TGTGCCAGCAGCGTAGGTGGCCTAGGAATTCTCACAGATACGCAGTATTTT. Translated: CASSVGGLGILTDTQYF. This chain uses TRBV9 with TRBJ2-3; D unclear. Germline assignment: CDR1 SGDLS and CDR2 YYNGEE. The CDR3 contains 17 residues. The V and J ends lost 0 bases and 2 bases respectively, with 16 bases between them.

This chain uses TRBV9 with TRBJ2-1, with unresolved D. From germline, CDR1 is SGDLS and CDR2 YYNGEE. Trimming stripped 0 bases from V and 15 bases from J, with 16 bases between. The CDR3 loop spans 13 amino acids. DNA of the CDR3: TGTGCCAGCAGCGTAGCCTCTCTGGAATCCGTGTTCTTC. This gives the protein CASSVASLESVFF.

V is TRBV7-9 and J is TRBJ1-3; maybe TRBD1 (5 bases). Trimming took 2 bases from V and 0 from J, leaving 11 bases between them. The CDR3 runs to 16 residues. In germline, CDR1 is SEHNR, CDR2 FQNEAQ (reference sequence). CDR3 bases: TGTGCCAGCAGCTTAAGGCAGGGTAGCTCTGGAAACACCATATATTTT. Translating it yields CASSLRQGSSGNTIYF.

The chain is built from TRBV4-1 and TRBJ2-6; D may be TRBD1 (6 bases). The germline gives CDR1 MGHRA, CDR2 YSYEKL. This CDR3 comprises 17 residues. Trimming stripped 5 bases from V and 2 bases from J, with 16 bases between. CDR3 sequence (DNA): TGCGCCAGCAGCGCCCTGCCACAGGGAACTGGGGCCAACGTCCTGACTTTC. This gives the protein CASSALPQGTGANVLTF.